The rows below give T cell receptor beta chains drawn from one sample of a study of cytomegalovirus exposure and HLA in healthy donors. Clones were read by immunoSEQ multiplex PCR, and TCRdb kept only the in-frame ones, dropping some. The table has roughly 130,000 clones, more than 80% seen once. Source material: PBMCs. The source is a woman younger than 45 in good health and CMV-seropositive. Both conserved end residues are trimmed from each CDR3. Each record gives: J gene, V gene, CDR3 protein.

j_call: TRBJ2-3; v_call: TRBV27; cdr3_aa: ASSLSFLAGTDTQY
j_call: TRBJ1-2; v_call: TRBV10-2; cdr3_aa: ASSPQNRPVNYGYT
j_call: TRBJ2-7; v_call: TRBV28; cdr3_aa: ASSLLAGSSYEQY
j_call: TRBJ2-7; v_call: TRBV4-1; cdr3_aa: ASSQDWGQGYEQY
j_call: TRBJ1-2; v_call: TRBV28; cdr3_aa: ATVEGYT
j_call: TRBJ1-2; v_call: TRBV5-1; cdr3_aa: ASSLGRTGHGYT
j_call: TRBJ2-3; v_call: TRBV28; cdr3_aa: ASSPLGGGLRTDTQY
j_call: TRBJ2-1; v_call: TRBV5-1; cdr3_aa: ASSLVPDNEQF
j_call: TRBJ2-1; v_call: TRBV15; cdr3_aa: ATSRGSRWASGSDEQF
j_call: TRBJ2-2; v_call: TRBV5-1; cdr3_aa: ASSIIRGLITGELF
j_call: TRBJ2-7; v_call: TRBV7-6; cdr3_aa: ASSFGPEQY
j_call: TRBJ2-5; v_call: TRBV6-6; cdr3_aa: ASSYSTGAEETQY
j_call: TRBJ2-3; v_call: TRBV6-1; cdr3_aa: ASTGRSDTQY
j_call: TRBJ1-4; v_call: TRBV7-8; cdr3_aa: ASSLVRTNEKLF
j_call: TRBJ2-1; v_call: TRBV10-3; cdr3_aa: AISEEGHNHNEQF
j_call: TRBJ2-7; v_call: TRBV2; cdr3_aa: ASSKARQTYYYEQY
j_call: TRBJ1-2; v_call: TRBV9; cdr3_aa: ASSPGMTGGRNYGYT
j_call: TRBJ1-5; v_call: TRBV29-1; cdr3_aa: SVTTGTGTGPQH
j_call: TRBJ1-3; v_call: TRBV15; cdr3_aa: ATSRDPGATGNTIY
j_call: TRBJ2-4; v_call: TRBV29-1; cdr3_aa: SVVESGEMKNIQY
j_call: TRBJ1-2; v_call: TRBV4-1; cdr3_aa: ASSQVSSDYGGYGYT
j_call: TRBJ2-7; v_call: TRBV6-5; cdr3_aa: ASSTRTGSTYEQY
j_call: TRBJ2-3; v_call: TRBV2; cdr3_aa: ARGGPDSTDTQY
j_call: TRBJ2-3; v_call: TRBV18; cdr3_aa: ASSPLQGGRSDTQY
j_call: TRBJ2-3; v_call: TRBV7-6; cdr3_aa: ASSLAGASTDTQY
j_call: TRBJ2-2; v_call: TRBV11-2; cdr3_aa: ASSLGERSVRELF
j_call: TRBJ2-3; v_call: TRBV5-1; cdr3_aa: ASSLEEIRY
j_call: TRBJ2-1; v_call: TRBV12-1; cdr3_aa: ASRARDGDEQF
j_call: TRBJ2-2; v_call: TRBV28; cdr3_aa: ASSPTDRVQNTGELF
j_call: TRBJ2-5; v_call: TRBV4-1; cdr3_aa: ASSSLAGGGRRKETQY
j_call: TRBJ2-1; v_call: TRBV5-1; cdr3_aa: ASSLGAGGNNEQF
j_call: TRBJ1-1; v_call: TRBV19; cdr3_aa: ASRDRVDMNTEAF
j_call: TRBJ2-1; v_call: TRBV18; cdr3_aa: ASSPARGAYNEQF
j_call: TRBJ2-3; v_call: TRBV7-2; cdr3_aa: ASSPSGGAADTQY
j_call: TRBJ1-5; v_call: TRBV27; cdr3_aa: ASSPSGAGVAQH
j_call: TRBJ2-3; v_call: TRBV20-1; cdr3_aa: SAPGSDTQY
j_call: TRBJ2-7; v_call: TRBV29-1; cdr3_aa: SVAAGVGYEQY
j_call: TRBJ2-7; v_call: TRBV2; cdr3_aa: ASSLTGGYEQY
j_call: TRBJ2-1; v_call: TRBV4-2; cdr3_aa: ASSQERQGGNEQF
j_call: TRBJ2-7; v_call: TRBV4-1; cdr3_aa: ASSQEWSGGSYEQY
j_call: TRBJ2-5; v_call: TRBV27; cdr3_aa: ASSSGETQY
j_call: TRBJ2-1; v_call: TRBV28; cdr3_aa: ASRGRRNEQF
j_call: TRBJ2-5; v_call: TRBV2; cdr3_aa: ASSRDRGLETQY
j_call: TRBJ1-2; v_call: TRBV5-1; cdr3_aa: ASRQGATNYGYT
j_call: TRBJ2-2; v_call: TRBV19; cdr3_aa: ASSRTSGRWSTGELF
j_call: TRBJ2-7; v_call: TRBV27; cdr3_aa: ASSSTGQGAYEQY
j_call: TRBJ2-3; v_call: TRBV9; cdr3_aa: ASSPTYSGPSTDTQY